Below, 22 T cell receptor beta chains from the same sample are listed, as sequenced in a study of shared clonotypes between healthy human individuals. CD45RO negativity and positive selection for CCR7 defined naive CD8 cells, a population that excluded terminally differentiated effector memory CD45RA+ cells. Repertoires were generated with immunoSEQ multiplex PCR, while TCRdb's copy carries only in-frame clones and drops some. The table lists 800,000 to 950,000 clones, around 96% of them singletons. The sequencing input was naive CD8+ T cells sorted from blood. Every receptor here comes from a man younger than 40 in good health.

To note about this clone: Other DNA variants within this sample encode the same CDR3. The V and J genes are TRBV9 and TRBJ2-1; 13 nucleotides match TRBD2. The germline V gene encodes CDR1 SGDLS and CDR2 YYNGEE. The V and J ends lost 0 bases and 6 bases, in that order; junction bases with no gene match: 0. This CDR3 is built from 15 residues. For the CDR3, the DNA is TGTGCCAGCAGCGTAGGACTAGCGGGAGGCAATGAGCAGTTCTTC. It yields the protein CASSVGLAGGNEQFF. Together with reference TRBV9 and TRBJ2-1, the CDR3 gives the full variable domain: DSGVTQTPKHLITATGQRVTLRCSPRSGDLSVYWYQQSLDQGLQFLIQYYNGEERAKGNILERFSAQQFPDLHSELNLSSLELGDSALYFCASSVGLAGGNEQFFGPGTRLTVL.

The V call is TRBV25-1, the J call TRBJ1-6; TRBD1 agrees at 8 bases. CDR3 length: 15 residues. After removal of 2 bases from V and 7 bases from J, the junction contained 4 bases not matched to a gene. The germline CDR1 and CDR2 sequences are MGHDK and SYGVNS. CDR3 region: CASSERTGRNSPLHF. The DNA for the CDR3 is TGTGCCAGCAGTGAACGGACAGGGCGGAATTCACCCCTCCACTTT.

This clone appeared once. This chain joins TRBV19 and TRBJ2-2, with a weak D call TRBD1 (6 bases). The CDR3 length is 16 residues. Germline CDR1 reads LNHDA; CDR2 reads SQIVND (reference sequence). The V and J ends lost 7 bases and 1 base respectively, with 16 bases between them. CDR3 region: CASTLPTGQNTGELFF. CDR3 coding DNA: TGTGCCAGTACCTTACCGACAGGACAGAACACCGGGGAGCTGTTTTTT.

The count of this clone is one. The V call is TRBV27, the J call TRBJ1-2, with D unclear. The CDR3 has 13 amino acids. The ends were cut back, 3 bases at V and 2 bases at J, with 7 bases in the middle. Germline V lookup: CDR1 MNHEY, CDR2 SMNVEV (reference sequence). CDR3 sequence: CASSFGPNYGYTF. The CDR3 bases are TGTGCCAGCAGTTTCGGTCCCAACTATGGCTACACCTTC.

J is TRBJ2-2 and V is TRBV2; no definite D call. Trimming stripped 6 bases from V and 5 bases from J, with 7 bases between. Looked up from germline, CDR1 is SNHLY and CDR2 is FYNNEI. This CDR3 comprises 12 residues. The CDR3 sequence is CASRTLTGELFF. The CDR3 DNA follows: TGTGCCAGCAGAACTCTAACCGGGGAGCTGTTTTTT.

This chain uses TRBV14 with TRBJ2-1; a weak D match, TRBD2 (6 bases). This CDR3 region has 15 residues. Looked up from germline, CDR1 is SGHDN and CDR2 is FVKESK. Between the trimmed V and J ends, which lost 1 base and 4 bases, there was a span of 11 bases. This CDR3 is CASSQGRGIYNEQFF. CDR3 in DNA: TGTGCCAGCAGCCAAGGGAGGGGAATTTACAATGAGCAGTTCTTC.

The V gene is TRBV29-1, the J gene TRBJ2-1, with 10 bases matching TRBD2. V dropped 7 bases and J dropped 7; count of bases not matched to a gene: 10. The germline V gene has CDR1 SQVTM and CDR2 ANQGSEA. The length of the CDR3 is 14 residues. In DNA, the CDR3 is TGCAGCGCTCTAGCTAGCGGGAGTGAGAATGAGCAGTTCTTC. Translation: CSALASGSENEQFF.

Written as DNA, the CDR3 is TGTGCCAGCAGCGAAGCTGGACTAGCGGGAGGAGGAACCGGGGAGCTGTTTTTT. It specifies CASSEAGLAGGGTGELFF. The chain employs TRBV7-9 and TRBJ2-2; 14 nucleotides line up with TRBD2. Germline loops: CDR1 SEHNR, CDR2 FQNEAQ (reference sequence). The CDR3 is 18 residues long. The ends lost 5 bases at V and 5 bases at J; junction bases unmatched: 10. The full variable domain, in which reference TRBV7-9 and TRBJ2-2 provide the parts outside the CDR3, is DTGVSQNPRHKITKRGQNVTFRCDPISEHNRLYWYRQTLGQGPEFLTYFQNEAQLEKSRLLSDRFSAERPKGSFSTLEIQRTEQGDSAMYLCASSEAGLAGGGTGELFFGEGSRLTVL.

Written as DNA, the CDR3 is TGCAGCGTTGAAAGGATGGCTAGCACCTACAATGAGCAGTTCTTC. It translates to CSVERMASTYNEQFF. The gene calls are TRBV29-1 and TRBJ2-1; D is perhaps TRBD2 (5 bases). V lost 2 bases to trimming and J lost 2 bases, with 13 bases between them. Germline V CDR1 and CDR2: SQVTM, ANQGSEA. This CDR3 is 15 amino acids long.

The chain couples TRBV15 to TRBJ2-7, with 11 bases that match TRBD2. CDR1 LNHNV and CDR2 YYDKDF come from the germline V gene (reference sequence). This CDR3 comprises 14 residues. V shed 0 bases, J shed 6 bases, and the junction held 1 base outside the gene matches. The CDR3 protein is CATSRDGTSGEQYF. CDR3 DNA sequence: TGTGCCACCAGCAGAGACGGGACTAGCGGCGAGCAGTACTTC.

The genes are TRBV7-5 and TRBJ2-3; the DNA was not used to check the table's D call, TRBD2. TRBV7-5 is a pseudogene locus. The CDR3 totals 15 residues. Here the CDR3 DNA reads TGTGTCAGAAGCTTATGCGGTACTAGCACAGATACGCAGTATTTT. Its translation is CVRSLCGTSTDTQYF.

The chain joins TRBV7-2 to TRBJ1-4, with D tentatively TRBD1 (6 bases). CDR1 SGHTA and CDR2 FQGNSA come from the germline V gene. V dropped 1 base and J dropped 7 bases, with 13 bases sitting between them. The CDR3 contains 15 residues. In DNA form, the CDR3 reads TGTGCCAGCAGCTTAGTTCCGGGGGCCACTGAAAAACTGTTTTTT. Translation gives CASSLVPGATEKLFF.

This chain joins TRBV12-5 and TRBJ2-1; unclear D gene. The germline gives CDR1 LGHNT, CDR2 FRNRAP. V was pared by 6 bases and J by 10 bases, with 4 bases between. The CDR3 has 9 amino acids. The CDR3 coding sequence is TGTGCTAGTGGGGGGGAGCAGTTCTTC. As protein: CASGGEQFF. Complete variable domain (other parts from reference TRBV12-5 and TRBJ2-1): DARVTQTPRHKVTEMGQEVTMRCQPILGHNTVFWYRQTMMQGLELLAYFRNRAPLDDSGMPKDRFSAEMPDATLATLKIQPSEPRDSAVYFCASGGEQFFGPGTRLTVL.

The V call is TRBV6-5, the J call TRBJ2-1; 7 nucleotides match TRBD2. The CDR3 is made up of 14 amino acids. Germline V gives CDR1 MNHEY, CDR2 SVGAGI. V was clipped by 0 bases and J by 7 bases; unmatched bases: 3. CDR3 coding DNA: TGTGCCAGCAGTTACTCGTCGGGGGGTAATGAGCAGTTCTTC. It yields the protein CASSYSSGGNEQFF.

This chain joins TRBV10-1 and TRBJ2-5; 9 positions agree with TRBD1. Per germline, CDR1 WNHNN and CDR2 SYGVQD (reference sequence). V shed 5 bases and J 5 bases; nucleotides not matched to a gene: 6. The CDR3 totals 14 residues. CDR3 region: CASSRTGETETQYF. CDR3 nucleotide sequence: TGCGCCAGCAGTAGGACAGGGGAGACCGAGACCCAGTACTTC.

V and J are TRBV7-9 and TRBJ2-3; tentative D call: TRBD2 (6 bases). Germline V gives CDR1 SEHNR, CDR2 FQNEAQ (reference sequence). Trimming took off 4 bases at V and 2 bases at J, with 13 bases between the two ends. The CDR3 is 15 residues long. The chain's CDR3 is CASSSFRGTTDTQYF. CDR3 nucleotide sequence: TGTGCCAGCAGCTCTTTCCGGGGGACCACAGATACGCAGTATTTT.

The genes are TRBV7-9 and TRBJ2-2; TRBD2 matches 10 bases. The CDR3 covers 14 residues. Germline V gene data show CDR1 as SEHNR and CDR2 as FQNEAQ (reference sequence). V lost 10 bases, J lost 5 bases, and 7 bases stayed unmatched. In DNA, the CDR3 is TGTGCCATTCTAGCGGGAGTGAGTACCGGGGAGCTGTTTTTT. Translated, it gives CAILAGVSTGELFF.

The CDR3 region has the DNA TGTGCCAGCAGTTCATGGACTAAGGTTACAGATACGCAGTATTTT. This sequence encodes CASSSWTKVTDTQYF. The chain joins TRBV28 to TRBJ2-3, with D tentatively TRBD2 (6 bases). The V gene lost 4 bases and the J gene lost 3 bases, with 14 bases spanning the gap. Looked up from germline, CDR1 is MDHEN and CDR2 is SYDVKM. The CDR3 is made up of 15 amino acids.

CDR3 residues: CASSFYQDYGYTF. The CDR3 DNA sequence: TGTGCCAGCAGTTTTTACCAGGACTATGGCTACACCTTC. The chain employs TRBV28 and TRBJ1-2; D ambiguous. Germline CDR1 MDHEN, CDR2 SYDVKM. The CDR3 is made up of 13 amino acids. V lost 3 bases, J lost 3 bases, and 8 bases lay in between.

V is TRBV5-1 and J is TRBJ1-2; no reliable D call. Per the germline V gene, CDR1 is SGHRS and CDR2 is YFSETQ. The CDR3 runs to 15 residues. V lost 0 bases and J 0 bases, leaving 9 bases between the germline ends. The CDR3: CASSLGAASNYGYTF. Here the CDR3 DNA reads TGCGCCAGCAGCTTGGGGGCAGCCTCTAACTATGGCTACACCTTC. Combining the CDR3 with reference TRBV5-1 and TRBJ1-2 gives the whole variable domain KAGVTQTPRYLIKTRGQQVTLSCSPISGHRSVSWYQQTPGQGLQFLFEYFSETQRNKGNFPGRFSGRQFSNSRSEMNVSTLELGDSALYLCASSLGAASNYGYTFGSGTRLTVV.

The CDR3 DNA follows: TGTGCCAGCAATCCTAGGGCGGGAGGGACAATCGGGGAGCTGTTTTTT. It yields the protein CASNPRAGGTIGELFF. The rearrangement uses TRBV28 and TRBJ2-2; TRBD2 matches 9 bases. This CDR3 comprises 16 residues. The germline gives CDR1 MDHEN, CDR2 SYDVKM. The V and J ends lost 7 bases and 7 bases, in that order; junction bases with no gene match: 13.

In nucleotides, the CDR3 is TGTGCCTGGAGCTCGACTAGCGGGCGTCGGAACAATGAGCAGTTCTTC. It is translated as CAWSSTSGRRNNEQFF. The chain combines TRBV30 with TRBJ2-1, with TRBD2 matching over 10 bases. The CDR3 covers 16 residues. CDR1 is GTSNPN and CDR2 is SVGIG in the germline V gene (reference sequence). The V segment lost 3 bases and the J segment 5 bases; nucleotides outside the gene matches: 10. Filled out from reference TRBV30 and TRBJ2-1, the complete variable domain reads SQTIHQWPATLVQPVGSPLSLECTVEGTSNPNLYWYRQAAGRGLQLLFYSVGIGQISSEVPQNLSASRPQDRQFILSSKKLLLSDSGFYLCAWSSTSGRRNNEQFFGPGTRLTVL.